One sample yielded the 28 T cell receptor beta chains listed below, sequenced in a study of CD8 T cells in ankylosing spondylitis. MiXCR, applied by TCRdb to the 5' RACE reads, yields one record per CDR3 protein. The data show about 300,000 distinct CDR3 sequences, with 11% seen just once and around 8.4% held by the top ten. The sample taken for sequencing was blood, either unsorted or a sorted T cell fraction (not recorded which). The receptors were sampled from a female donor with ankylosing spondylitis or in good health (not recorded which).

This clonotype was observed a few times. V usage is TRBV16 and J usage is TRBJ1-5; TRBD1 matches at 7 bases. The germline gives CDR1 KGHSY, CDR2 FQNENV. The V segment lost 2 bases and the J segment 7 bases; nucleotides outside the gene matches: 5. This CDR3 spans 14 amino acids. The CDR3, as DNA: TGTGCCAGCAGCCAAGACAGGGTGGGGCAGCCCCAGCATTTT. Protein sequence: CASSQDRVGQPQHF.

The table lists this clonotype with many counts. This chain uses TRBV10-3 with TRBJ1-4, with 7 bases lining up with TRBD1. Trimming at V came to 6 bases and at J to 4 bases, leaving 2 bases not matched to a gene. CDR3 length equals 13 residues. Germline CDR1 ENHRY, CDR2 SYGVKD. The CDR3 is CAIRGTDNEKLFF. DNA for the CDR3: TGTGCCATCAGGGGGACAGATAATGAAAAACTGTTTTTT.

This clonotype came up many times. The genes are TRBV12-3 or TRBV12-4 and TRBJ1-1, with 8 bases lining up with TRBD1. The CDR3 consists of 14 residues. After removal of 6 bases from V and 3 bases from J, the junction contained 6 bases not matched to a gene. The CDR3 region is CASSWTGFDTEAFF. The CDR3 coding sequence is TGTGCCAGCAGCTGGACAGGGTTTGACACTGAAGCTTTCTTT.

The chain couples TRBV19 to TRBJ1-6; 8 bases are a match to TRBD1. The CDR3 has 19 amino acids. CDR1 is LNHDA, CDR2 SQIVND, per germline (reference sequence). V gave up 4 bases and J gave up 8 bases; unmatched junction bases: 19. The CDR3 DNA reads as TGTGCCAGTAGTACCCTTTCCGGGACAGGTCTAGTCTTTGATTCACCCCTCCACTTT. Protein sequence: CASSTLSGTGLVFDSPLHF.

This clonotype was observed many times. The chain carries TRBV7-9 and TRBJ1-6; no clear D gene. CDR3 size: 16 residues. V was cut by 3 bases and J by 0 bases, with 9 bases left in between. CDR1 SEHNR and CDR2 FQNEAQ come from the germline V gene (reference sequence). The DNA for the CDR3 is TGTGCCAGCAGCTTCGAGCTGAGCTCCTATAATTCACCCCTCCACTTT. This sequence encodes CASSFELSSYNSPLHF.

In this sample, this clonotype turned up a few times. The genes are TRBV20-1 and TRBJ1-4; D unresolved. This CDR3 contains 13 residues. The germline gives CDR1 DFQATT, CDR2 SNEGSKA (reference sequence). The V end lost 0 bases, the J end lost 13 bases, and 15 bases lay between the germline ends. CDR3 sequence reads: CSARDLQLEGLFF. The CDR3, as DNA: TGCAGTGCTAGAGATTTACAGCTGGAAGGACTGTTTTTT.

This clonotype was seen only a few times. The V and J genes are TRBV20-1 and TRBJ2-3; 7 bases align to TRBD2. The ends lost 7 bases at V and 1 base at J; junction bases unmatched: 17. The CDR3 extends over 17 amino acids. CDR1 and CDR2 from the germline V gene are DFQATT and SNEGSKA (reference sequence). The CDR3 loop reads CSVLTRGRVGGTDTQYF. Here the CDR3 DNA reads TGCAGTGTCCTCACGCGGGGGAGGGTGGGCGGCACAGATACGCAGTATTTT.

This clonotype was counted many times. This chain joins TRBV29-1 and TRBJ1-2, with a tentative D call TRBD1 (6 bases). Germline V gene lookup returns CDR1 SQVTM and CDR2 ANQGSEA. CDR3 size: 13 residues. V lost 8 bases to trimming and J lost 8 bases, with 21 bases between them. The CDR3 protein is CSFLTGRSGGYTF. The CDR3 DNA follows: TGCAGCTTTTTGACAGGACGCTCGGGAGGCTACACCTTC.

CDR3 DNA sequence: TGCGCCAGCAGCTCCAGCGGGGGGGCCGGTGATACGCAGTATTTT. Amino acids: CASSSSGGAGDTQYF. V is TRBV5-1 and J is TRBJ2-3, with 10 bases that match TRBD2. Germline CDR1 reads SGHRS; CDR2 reads YFSETQ. Trimming took 3 bases from V and 6 from J; bases not matched to a gene: 7. This CDR3 spans 15 amino acids.

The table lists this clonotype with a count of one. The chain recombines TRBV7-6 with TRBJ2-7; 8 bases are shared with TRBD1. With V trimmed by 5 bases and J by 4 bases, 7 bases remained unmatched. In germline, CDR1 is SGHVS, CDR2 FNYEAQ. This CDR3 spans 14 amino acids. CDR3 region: CASSIGTGFYEQYF. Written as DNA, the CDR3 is TGTGCCAGCAGCATCGGGACAGGATTTTACGAGCAGTACTTC.

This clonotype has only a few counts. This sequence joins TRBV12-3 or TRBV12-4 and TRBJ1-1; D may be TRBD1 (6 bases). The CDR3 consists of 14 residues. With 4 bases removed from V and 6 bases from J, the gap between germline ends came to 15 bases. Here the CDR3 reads CASSSSRDNAEAFF. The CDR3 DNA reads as TGTGCCAGCAGTTCTTCCCGGGACAACGCTGAAGCTTTCTTT.

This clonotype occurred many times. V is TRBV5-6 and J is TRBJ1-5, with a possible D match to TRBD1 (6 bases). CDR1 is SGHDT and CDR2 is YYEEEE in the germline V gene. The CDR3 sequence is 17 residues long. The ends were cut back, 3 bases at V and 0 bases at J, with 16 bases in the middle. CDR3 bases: TGTGCCAGCAGCTCCTTCGACAGGCCTAATAGCAATCAGCCCCAGCATTTT. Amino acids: CASSSFDRPNSNQPQHF.

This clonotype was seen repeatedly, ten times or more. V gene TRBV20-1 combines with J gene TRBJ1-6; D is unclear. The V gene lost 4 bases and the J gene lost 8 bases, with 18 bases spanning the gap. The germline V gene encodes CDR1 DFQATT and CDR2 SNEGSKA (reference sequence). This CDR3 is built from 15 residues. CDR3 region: CSAKVPGRVDSPLHF. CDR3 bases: TGCAGTGCTAAGGTTCCCGGGCGGGTCGATTCACCCCTCCACTTT.

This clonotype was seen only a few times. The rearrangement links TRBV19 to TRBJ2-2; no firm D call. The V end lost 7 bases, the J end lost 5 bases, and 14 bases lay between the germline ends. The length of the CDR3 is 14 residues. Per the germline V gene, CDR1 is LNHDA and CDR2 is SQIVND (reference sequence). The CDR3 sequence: CASTLAQVTGELFF. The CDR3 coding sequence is TGTGCCAGTACCCTGGCCCAGGTAACCGGGGAGCTGTTTTTT.

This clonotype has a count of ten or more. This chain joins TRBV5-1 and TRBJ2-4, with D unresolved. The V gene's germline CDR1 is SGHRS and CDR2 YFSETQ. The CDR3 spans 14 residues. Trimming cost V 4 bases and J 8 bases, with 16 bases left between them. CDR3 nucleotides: TGCGCCAGCAGCCCCTTCAAGGGCAGTGACATTCAGTACTTC. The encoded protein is CASSPFKGSDIQYF. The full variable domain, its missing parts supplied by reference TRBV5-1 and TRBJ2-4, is KAGVTQTPRYLIKTRGQQVTLSCSPISGHRSVSWYQQTPGQGLQFLFEYFSETQRNKGNFPGRFSGRQFSNSRSEMNVSTLELGDSALYLCASSPFKGSDIQYFGAGTRLSVL.

CDR3 sequence (DNA): TGTGCCGGGGCGGGGGCCTTGACCGGGGAGCTGTTTTTT. It translates to CAGAGALTGELFF. This rearrangement joins TRBV7-8 to TRBJ2-2, with D possibly TRBD2 on 7 matching bases. This CDR3 has 13 residues. Deletions cut 11 bases from V and 5 bases from J, with 15 bases between. Germline V gene lookup returns CDR1 SGHVS and CDR2 FQNEAQ. The full variable domain, in which reference TRBV7-8 and TRBJ2-2 provide the parts outside the CDR3, is GAGVSQSPRYKVAKRGQDVALRCDPISGHVSLFWYQQALGQGPEFLTYFQNEAQLDKSGLPSDRFFAERPEGSVSTLKIQRTQQEDSAVYLCAGAGALTGELFFGEGSRLTVL.

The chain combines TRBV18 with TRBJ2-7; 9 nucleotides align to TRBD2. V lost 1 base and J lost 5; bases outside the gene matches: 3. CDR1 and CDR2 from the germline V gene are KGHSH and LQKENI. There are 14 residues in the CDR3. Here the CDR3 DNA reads TGTGCCAGCTCACCACGGCGGGAGGGGAACGAGCAGTACTTC. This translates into CASSPRREGNEQYF.

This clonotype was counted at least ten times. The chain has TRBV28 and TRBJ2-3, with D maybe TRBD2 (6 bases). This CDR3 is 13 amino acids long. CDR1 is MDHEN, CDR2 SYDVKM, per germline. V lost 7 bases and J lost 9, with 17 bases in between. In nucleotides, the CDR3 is TGTGCCAGCACCCTCAATTCGGGGGAGACGCAGTATTTT. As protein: CASTLNSGETQYF.

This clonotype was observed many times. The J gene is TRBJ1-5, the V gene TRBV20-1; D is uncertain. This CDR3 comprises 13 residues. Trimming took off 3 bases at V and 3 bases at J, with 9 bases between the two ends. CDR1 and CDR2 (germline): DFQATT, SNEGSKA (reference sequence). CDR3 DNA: TGCAGTGCTAGTGAAGGGCCCAATCAGCCCCAGCATTTT. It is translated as CSASEGPNQPQHF.

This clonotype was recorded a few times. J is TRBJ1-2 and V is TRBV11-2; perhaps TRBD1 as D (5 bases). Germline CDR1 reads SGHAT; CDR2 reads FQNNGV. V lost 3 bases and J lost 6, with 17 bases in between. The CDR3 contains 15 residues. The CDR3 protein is CASSFYRDSEDGYTF. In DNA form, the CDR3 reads TGTGCCAGCAGCTTCTACCGGGACTCAGAGGATGGCTACACCTTC.

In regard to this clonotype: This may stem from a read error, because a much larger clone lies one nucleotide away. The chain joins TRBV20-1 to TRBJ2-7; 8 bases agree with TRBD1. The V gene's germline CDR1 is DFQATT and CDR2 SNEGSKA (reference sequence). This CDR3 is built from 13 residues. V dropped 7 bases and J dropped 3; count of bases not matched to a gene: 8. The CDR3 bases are TGCAGTGTCCCGGGACAGGTCTACTACGAGCAGTACTTC. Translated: CSVPGQVYYEQYF.

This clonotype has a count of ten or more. This chain's CDR3 is CASRRTAPDTQYF. As DNA, the CDR3 is TGCGCCAGCAGAAGGACGGCCCCAGATACGCAGTATTTT. V is TRBV5-1 and J is TRBJ2-3; D not resolved. The germline gives CDR1 SGHRS, CDR2 YFSETQ. The germline V and J ends were trimmed by 5 bases and 4 bases, with 11 bases remaining between them. This CDR3 is built from 13 residues. The variable domain in full, with the rest retrieved from reference TRBV5-1 and TRBJ2-3, is KAGVTQTPRYLIKTRGQQVTLSCSPISGHRSVSWYQQTPGQGLQFLFEYFSETQRNKGNFPGRFSGRQFSNSRSEMNVSTLELGDSALYLCASRRTAPDTQYFGPGTRLTVL.

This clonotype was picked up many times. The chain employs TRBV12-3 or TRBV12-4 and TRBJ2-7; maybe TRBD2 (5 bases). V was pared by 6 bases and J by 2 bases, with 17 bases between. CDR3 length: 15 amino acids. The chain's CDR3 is CASRTGGASTYEQYF. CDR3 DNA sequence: TGTGCCAGCAGGACCGGAGGTGCTTCTACCTACGAGCAGTACTTC.

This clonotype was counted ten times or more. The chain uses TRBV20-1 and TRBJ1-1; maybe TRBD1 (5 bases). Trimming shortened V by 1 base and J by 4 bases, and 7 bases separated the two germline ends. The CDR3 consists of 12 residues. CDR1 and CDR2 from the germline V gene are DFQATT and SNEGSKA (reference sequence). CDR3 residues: CSARAGGTEAFF. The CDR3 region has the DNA TGCAGTGCTAGAGCCGGGGGCACTGAAGCTTTCTTT.

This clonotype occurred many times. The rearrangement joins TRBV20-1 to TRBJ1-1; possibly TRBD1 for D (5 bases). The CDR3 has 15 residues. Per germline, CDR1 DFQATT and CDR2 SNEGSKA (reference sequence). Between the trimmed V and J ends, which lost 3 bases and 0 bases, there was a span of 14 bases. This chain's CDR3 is CSASSQGKMNTEAFF. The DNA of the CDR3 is TGCAGTGCTAGTTCCCAGGGAAAAATGAACACTGAAGCTTTCTTT.

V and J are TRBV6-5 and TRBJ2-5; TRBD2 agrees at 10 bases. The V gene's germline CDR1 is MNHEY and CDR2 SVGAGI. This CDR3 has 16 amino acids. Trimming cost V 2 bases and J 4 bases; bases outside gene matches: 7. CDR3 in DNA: TGTGCCAGCAGTTACCAGAGCGGGGGGGCCGGAGAGACCCAGTACTTC. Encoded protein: CASSYQSGGAGETQYF.

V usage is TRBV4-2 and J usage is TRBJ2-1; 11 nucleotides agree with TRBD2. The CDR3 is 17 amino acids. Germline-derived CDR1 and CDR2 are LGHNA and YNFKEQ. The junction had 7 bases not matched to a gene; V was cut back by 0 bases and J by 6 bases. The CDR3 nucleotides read TGTGCCAGCAGCCAAGATCTGGGACTAGCGGAAACCAATGAGCAGTTCTTC. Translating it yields CASSQDLGLAETNEQFF.

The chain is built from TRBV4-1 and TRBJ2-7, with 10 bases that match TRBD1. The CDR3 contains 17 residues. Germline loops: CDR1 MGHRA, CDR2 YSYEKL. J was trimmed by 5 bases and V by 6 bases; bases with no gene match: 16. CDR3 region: CASSSRGLGQGMNEQYF. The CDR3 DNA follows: TGCGCCAGCAGTTCAAGGGGACTGGGACAGGGGATGAACGAGCAGTACTTC.